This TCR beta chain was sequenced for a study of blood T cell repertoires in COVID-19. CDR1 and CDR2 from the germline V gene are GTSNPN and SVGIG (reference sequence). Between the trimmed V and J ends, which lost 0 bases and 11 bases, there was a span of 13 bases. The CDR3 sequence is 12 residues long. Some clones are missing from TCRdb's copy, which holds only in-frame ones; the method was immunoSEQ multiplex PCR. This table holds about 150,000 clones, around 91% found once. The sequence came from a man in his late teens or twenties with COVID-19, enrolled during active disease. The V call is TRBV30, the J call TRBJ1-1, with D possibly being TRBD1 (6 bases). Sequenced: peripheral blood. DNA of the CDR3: TGTGCCTGGAGTGTACTGCAGGGGAGCGCTTTCTTT. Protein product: CAWSVLQGSAFF.